This entry lists 27 T cell receptor beta chains sequenced from one sample in a study of CXCR3-negative and CXCR3-positive naive CD8 T cells. Study observations and caveats: Naive cells that were CXCR3-positive had more hydrophobic TRB CDR3s (compared with CXCR3-negative naive cells).

Libraries of TRB cDNA were made by 5' RACE and carried UMIs. TCRdb reanalyzed the 5' RACE reads, giving one entry per CDR3 protein sequence and no DNA. The listing records around 63,000 distinct CDR3 sequences. The antigens these receptors bind are not known. The sample taken for sequencing was naive CXCR3+ CD8+ T cells from blood. The subset: CD45RO-CCR7+CD27+CD95- naive CD8+ T cells expressing CXCR3 (TNR3+). All receptors derive from a human donor in good health. Some clones in this sample may be carry-over from other donors' samples.

V is TRBV4-3 and J is TRBJ2-7. The germline gives CDR1 LGHNA, CDR2 YSLEER. This CDR3 is built from 17 residues. This CDR3 is CASSQDRMGGSSYEQYF.

The chain is built from TRBV6-5 and TRBJ2-1. Germline V gene lookup returns CDR1 MNHEY and CDR2 SVGAGI. The CDR3 is 14 residues long. CDR3 sequence reads: CASSYSRPYNEQFF.

The V and J genes are TRBV4-2 and TRBJ1-2. The V gene's germline CDR1 is LGHNA and CDR2 YNFKEQ. CDR3 size: 16 residues. The CDR3 here is CASSQDVAARNYGYTF.

V usage is TRBV11-2 and J usage is TRBJ2-1. The CDR3 is made up of 12 amino acids. Germline V gene sequence: CDR1 SGHAT, CDR2 FQNNGV. The CDR3 protein is CASRLPYNEQFF.

The V and J genes are TRBV28 and TRBJ2-5; the TRBD1 assignment by TCRdb is unverifiable without DNA. Germline-derived CDR1 and CDR2 are MDHEN and SYDVKM. The length of the CDR3 is 16 residues. The CDR3 sequence: CASSSPDRGAMETQYF.

The chain joins TRBV4-2 to TRBJ2-3. The CDR3 totals 15 residues. Germline loops: CDR1 LGHNA, CDR2 YNFKEQ. The CDR3 here is CASSQGWFNTDTQYF.

The chain couples TRBV7-9 to TRBJ2-1; TCRdb reports TRBD1, a call that lacks DNA to check it against. The CDR3 spans 16 residues. The germline gives CDR1 SEHNR, CDR2 FQNEAQ (reference sequence). CDR3 sequence: CASSTPLGDPYNEQFF.

V gene TRBV12-3 or TRBV12-4 combines with J gene TRBJ2-7. This CDR3 region has 14 residues. This CDR3 is CASSIDRSTYEQYF.

V and J are TRBV23-1 and TRBJ2-3; no DNA is available, so the TRBD2 call from TCRdb remains unchecked. TRBV23-1 is identified as an open reading frame with a role that is uncertain. The length of the CDR3 is 16 residues. The chain's CDR3 is CASSQSGAAGADTQYF.

This rearrangement joins TRBV5-1 to TRBJ2-7; the TCRdb D gene call, TRBD1, has no DNA to confirm it. Germline V gene lookup returns CDR1 SGHRS and CDR2 YFSETQ. CDR3 size: 14 residues. The CDR3 loop reads CASSQGTDSYEQYF.

The gene calls are TRBV10-3 and TRBJ2-1; TCRdb's assignment of TRBD1 cannot be checked, as there is no DNA. CDR1 and CDR2 (germline): ENHRY, SYGVKD. This CDR3 comprises 15 residues. CDR3 amino acids: CAISADQGTPGEQFF.

The chain recombines TRBV29-1 with TRBJ1-4. The V gene's germline CDR1 is SQVTM and CDR2 ANQGSEA. The CDR3 is 12 amino acids. The CDR3: CSVEGPDEKLFF.

The rearrangement links TRBV9 to TRBJ2-3. The CDR3 spans 13 residues. Germline V lookup: CDR1 SGDLS, CDR2 YYNGEE. This CDR3 is CASSVAGTDTQYF.

The chain recombines TRBV29-1 with TRBJ2-7; the TRBD2 assignment by TCRdb is unverifiable without DNA. Looked up from germline, CDR1 is SQVTM and CDR2 is ANQGSEA. The length of the CDR3 is 12 residues. CDR3 amino acids: CSILVRPTGQYF.

This chain connects TRBV7-9 to TRBJ1-1; as DNA is missing, the TRBD1 call by TCRdb cannot be tested. The length of the CDR3 is 14 residues. Germline CDR1 reads SEHNR; CDR2 reads FQNEAQ (reference sequence). This chain's CDR3 is CASSLTDMNTEAFF.

The CDR3 reads CASSLGGGGEETQYF. This chain links TRBV7-8 with TRBJ2-5; the TCRdb D gene call, TRBD2, has no DNA to confirm it. Per the germline V gene, CDR1 is SGHVS and CDR2 is FQNEAQ. The CDR3 length is 15 residues.

The CDR3 sequence: CSATRQGYYTF. V gene TRBV20-1 combines with J gene TRBJ1-2; TCRdb lists TRBD1, though no DNA is available to test this call. Germline V gives CDR1 DFQATT, CDR2 SNEGSKA (reference sequence). There are 11 residues in the CDR3.

The chain joins TRBV5-4 to TRBJ2-3. This CDR3 spans 14 amino acids. CDR1 is SGHNT, CDR2 YYREEE, per germline (reference sequence). CDR3 protein: CASSFGPGPDTQYF.

The rearrangement joins TRBV29-1 to TRBJ2-2. The CDR3 is made up of 11 amino acids. Germline lookup yields CDR1 SQVTM and CDR2 ANQGSEA. This CDR3 is CSVVVTGELFF.

The CDR3 reads CASSPGTGSLYEQYF. V gene TRBV7-9 combines with J gene TRBJ2-7; TCRdb names TRBD1, which stays unverified in the absence of DNA. The CDR3 is 15 residues long. Germline CDR1 is SEHNR and CDR2 is FQNEAQ (reference sequence). The variable domain in full, with the rest retrieved from reference TRBV7-9 and TRBJ2-7, is DTGVSQNPRHKITKRGQNVTFRCDPISEHNRLYWYRQTLGQGPEFLTYFQNEAQLEKSRLLSDRFSAERPKGSFSTLEIQRTEQGDSAMYLCASSPGTGSLYEQYFGPGTRLTVT.

This chain links TRBV23-1 with TRBJ2-1; TCRdb's D gene call, TRBD2, goes unchecked for lack of DNA. TRBV23-1 is sorted into the ORF group, with uncertain function. This CDR3 region has 20 residues. The CDR3 reads CASALRDQHRGLAGENEQFF.

This chain uses TRBV20-1 with TRBJ2-1; checking the TCRdb D call of TRBD2 is not possible without DNA. The CDR3 consists of 16 residues. In germline, CDR1 is DFQATT, CDR2 SNEGSKA (reference sequence). CDR3 region: CSARAVERGEYNEQFF.

The chain joins TRBV6-6 to TRBJ2-2; TCRdb selects TRBD1, and the lack of DNA leaves this call unchecked. The CDR3 extends over 15 amino acids. Germline values: CDR1 MNHNY, CDR2 SVGAGI (reference sequence). CDR3 amino acids: CASSYTGTSTGELFF.

The chain has TRBV5-6 and TRBJ2-1; TCRdb's assignment of TRBD1 cannot be checked, as there is no DNA. Germline V gene sequence: CDR1 SGHDT, CDR2 YYEEEE. The CDR3 runs to 15 residues. CDR3 protein: CASSWTGGGPDEQFF.

The chain links TRBV7-9 to TRBJ2-1; there is no DNA to check the TCRdb D call of TRBD1. The germline gives CDR1 SEHNR, CDR2 FQNEAQ (reference sequence). The CDR3 sequence is 15 residues long. CDR3 region: CASSLPGQGSYEQFF.

V gene TRBV4-1 combines with J gene TRBJ2-2. This CDR3 comprises 17 residues. From germline, CDR1 is MGHRA and CDR2 YSYEKL. The CDR3: CASSQDTGPENTGELFF.

The V gene is TRBV4-3, the J gene TRBJ1-2; the D call of TRBD1 rests on TCRdb alone, since no DNA is present to check it. This CDR3 spans 15 amino acids. The germline V gene has CDR1 LGHNA and CDR2 YSLEER. The chain's CDR3 is CASSQDRGGLSGYTF.